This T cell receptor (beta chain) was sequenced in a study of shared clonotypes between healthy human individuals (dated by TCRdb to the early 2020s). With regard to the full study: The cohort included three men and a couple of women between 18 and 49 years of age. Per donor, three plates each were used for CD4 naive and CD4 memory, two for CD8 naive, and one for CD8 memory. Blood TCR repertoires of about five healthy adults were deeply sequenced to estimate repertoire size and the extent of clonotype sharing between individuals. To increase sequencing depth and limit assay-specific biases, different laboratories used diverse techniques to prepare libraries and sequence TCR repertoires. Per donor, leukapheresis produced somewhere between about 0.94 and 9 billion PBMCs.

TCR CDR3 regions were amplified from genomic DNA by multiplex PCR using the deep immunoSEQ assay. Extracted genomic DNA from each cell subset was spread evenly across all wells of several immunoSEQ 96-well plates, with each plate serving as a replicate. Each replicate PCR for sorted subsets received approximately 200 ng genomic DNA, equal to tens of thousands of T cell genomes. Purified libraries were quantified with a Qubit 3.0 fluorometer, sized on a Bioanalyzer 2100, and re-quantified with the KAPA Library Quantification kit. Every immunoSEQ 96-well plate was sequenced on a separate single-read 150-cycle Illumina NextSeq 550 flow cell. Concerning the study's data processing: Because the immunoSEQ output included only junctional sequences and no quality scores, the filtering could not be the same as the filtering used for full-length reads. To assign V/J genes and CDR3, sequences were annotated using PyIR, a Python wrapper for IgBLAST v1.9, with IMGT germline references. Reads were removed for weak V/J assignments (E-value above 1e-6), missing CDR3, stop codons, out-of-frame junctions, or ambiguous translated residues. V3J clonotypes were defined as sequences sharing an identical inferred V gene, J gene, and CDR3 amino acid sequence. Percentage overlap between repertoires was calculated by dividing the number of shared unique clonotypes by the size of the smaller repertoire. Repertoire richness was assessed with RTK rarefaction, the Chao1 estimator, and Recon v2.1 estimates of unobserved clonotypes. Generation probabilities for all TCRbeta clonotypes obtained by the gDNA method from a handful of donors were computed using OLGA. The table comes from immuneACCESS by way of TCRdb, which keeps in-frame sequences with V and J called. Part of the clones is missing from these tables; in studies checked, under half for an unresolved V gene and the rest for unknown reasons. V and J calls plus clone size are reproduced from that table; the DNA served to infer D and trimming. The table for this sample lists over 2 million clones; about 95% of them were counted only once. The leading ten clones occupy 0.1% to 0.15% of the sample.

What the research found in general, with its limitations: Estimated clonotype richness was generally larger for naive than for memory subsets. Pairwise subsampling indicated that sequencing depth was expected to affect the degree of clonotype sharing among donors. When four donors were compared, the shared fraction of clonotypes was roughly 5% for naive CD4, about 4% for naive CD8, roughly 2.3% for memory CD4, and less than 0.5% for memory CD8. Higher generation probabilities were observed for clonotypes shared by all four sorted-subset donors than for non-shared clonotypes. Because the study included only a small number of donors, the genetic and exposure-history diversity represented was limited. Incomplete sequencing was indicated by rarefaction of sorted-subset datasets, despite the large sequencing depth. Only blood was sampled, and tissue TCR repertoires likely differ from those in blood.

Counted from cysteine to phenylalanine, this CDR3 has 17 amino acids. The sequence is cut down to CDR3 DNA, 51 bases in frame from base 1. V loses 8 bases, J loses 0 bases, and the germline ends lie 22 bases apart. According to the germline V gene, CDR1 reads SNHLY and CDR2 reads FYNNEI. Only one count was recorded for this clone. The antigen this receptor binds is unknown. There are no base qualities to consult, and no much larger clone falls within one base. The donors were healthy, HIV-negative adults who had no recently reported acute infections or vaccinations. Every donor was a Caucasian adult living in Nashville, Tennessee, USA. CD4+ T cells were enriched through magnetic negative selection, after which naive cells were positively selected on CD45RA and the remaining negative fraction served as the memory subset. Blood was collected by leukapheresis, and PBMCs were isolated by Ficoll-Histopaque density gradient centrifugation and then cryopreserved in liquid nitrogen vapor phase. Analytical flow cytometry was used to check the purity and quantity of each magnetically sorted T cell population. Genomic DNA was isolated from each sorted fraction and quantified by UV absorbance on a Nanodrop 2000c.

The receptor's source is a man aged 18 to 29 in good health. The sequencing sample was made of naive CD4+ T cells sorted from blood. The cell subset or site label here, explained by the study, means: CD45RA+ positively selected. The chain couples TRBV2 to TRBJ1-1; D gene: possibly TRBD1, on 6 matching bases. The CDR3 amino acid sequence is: CASQGLGQLDLNTEAFF. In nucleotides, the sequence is TGTGCCAGCCAGGGCCTGGGACAACTAGACCTGAACACTGAAGCTTTCTTT.